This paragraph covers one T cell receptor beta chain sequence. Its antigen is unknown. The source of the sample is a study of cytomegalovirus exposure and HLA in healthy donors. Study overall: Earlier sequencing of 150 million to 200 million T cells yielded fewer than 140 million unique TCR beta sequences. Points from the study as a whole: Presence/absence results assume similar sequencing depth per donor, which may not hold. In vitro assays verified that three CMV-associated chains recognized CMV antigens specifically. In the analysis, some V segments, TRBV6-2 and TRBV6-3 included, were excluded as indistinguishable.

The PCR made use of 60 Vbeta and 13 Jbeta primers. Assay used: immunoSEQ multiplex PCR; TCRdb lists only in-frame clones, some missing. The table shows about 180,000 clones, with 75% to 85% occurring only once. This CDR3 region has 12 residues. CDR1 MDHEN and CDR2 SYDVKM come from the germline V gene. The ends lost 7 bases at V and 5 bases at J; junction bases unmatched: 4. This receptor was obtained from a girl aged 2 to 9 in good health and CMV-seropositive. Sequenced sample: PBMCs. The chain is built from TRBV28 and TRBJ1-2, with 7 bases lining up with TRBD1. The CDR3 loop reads CASIDRVYGYTF. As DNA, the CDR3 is TGTGCCAGCATTGACAGGGTGTATGGCTACACCTTC.